These T cell receptor beta chains were read from a single sample in a study of control samples from healthy donors and cancer patients. Only in-frame clones appear in the TCRdb table, and some are missing; sequencing was by immunoSEQ multiplex PCR. Of over 150,000 clones in the sample, more than 90% were seen once. Sequences were obtained from blood. The receptor set was obtained from a young man in good health. Each CDR3 is given with its conserved first and last residue. A D gene is named only where the DNA matches it firmly. A row's size may be missing; if present it is once, few, many or a size class.

>NA|NA|TRBJ2-5|TRBV6-5
CASRGPPETQYF
TGTGCCAGCAGAGGGCCTCCGGAGACCCAGTACTTC
>TRBD1|NA|TRBJ1-2|TRBV11-2
CASSSGQGHGYTF
TGTGCCAGCAGTTCTGGACAGGGGCATGGCTACACCTTC
>TRBD2|NA|TRBJ2-2|TRBV7-3
CASTEAGGPGTGELFF
TGTGCCAGCACCGAAGCGGGAGGGCCCGGCACCGGGGAGCTGTTTTTT
>TRBD1|once|TRBJ1-1|TRBV10-3
CAISEGGQGARTEAFF
TGTGCCATCAGTGAAGGGGGACAGGGGGCGCGCACTGAAGCTTTCTTT
>TRBD2|NA|TRBJ2-3|TRBV7-2
CASSLGGLAGATDTQYF
TGTGCCAGCAGCTTAGGGGGACTAGCGGGGGCCACAGATACGCAGTATTTT
>NA|NA|TRBJ2-5|TRBV7-9
CASSETAYQETQYF
TGTGCCAGCAGCGAAACAGCGTACCAAGAGACCCAGTACTTC
>NA|NA|TRBJ2-7|TRBV30
CAWSVLYEQYF
TGTGCCTGGAGTGTCCTCTACGAGCAGTACTTC
>NA|NA|TRBJ2-7|TRBV3-1/TRBV3-2
CASSPSRGEQYF
TGTGCCAGCAGCCCCTCGCGTGGCGAGCAGTACTTC
>TRBD1|NA|TRBJ2-7|TRBV6-5
CASGRGPTYEQYF
TGTGCCAGCGGCAGGGGGCCTACCTACGAGCAGTACTTC
>NA|NA|TRBJ1-5|TRBV19
CASSITGGPQHF
TGTGCCAGTAGTATTACTGGGGGGCCCCAGCATTTT
>NA|NA|TRBJ1-4|TRBV5-4
CASSSPGGGEKLFF
TGTGCCAGCAGCTCCCCCGGGGGGGGTGAAAAACTGTTTTTT
>NA|NA|TRBJ2-5|TRBV7-2
CASSSTGPMKTQYF
TGTGCCAGCAGCTCCACAGGGCCTATGAAGACCCAGTACTTC
>NA|NA|TRBJ2-1|TRBV3-1/TRBV3-2
CASSFLGDEQFF
TGTGCCAGCAGTTTCTTGGGGGATGAGCAGTTCTTC
>TRBD1|NA|TRBJ1-2|TRBV5-6
CASSLTGGVIGYTF
TGTGCCAGCAGCTTGACAGGGGGAGTGATTGGCTACACCTTC
>TRBD2|NA|TRBJ2-7|TRBV5-4
CASSLGLAVYEQYF
TGTGCCAGCAGCTTGGGACTAGCGGTTTACGAGCAGTACTTC
>NA|once|TRBJ2-5|TRBV5-6
CASSLPSRFQETQYF
TGTGCCAGCAGCTTACCCTCGAGGTTTCAAGAGACCCAGTACTTC
>NA|NA|TRBJ1-4|TRBV5-1
CASSRDSTNEKLFF
TGCGCCAGCAGCAGAGACTCTACCAACGAAAAACTGTTTTTT
>NA|few|TRBJ1-1|TRBV11-2
CASSWALNTEAFF
TGTGCCAGCAGCTGGGCCCTGAACACTGAAGCTTTCTTT
>NA|NA|TRBJ1-2|TRBV7-2
CASSFGTYGYTF
TGTGCCAGCAGCTTTGGGACATATGGCTACACCTTC
>TRBD1|few|TRBJ1-3|TRBV3-1/TRBV3-2
CASSRTGVSGNTIYF
TGTGCCAGCAGCCGGACAGGAGTCTCTGGAAACACCATATATTTT
>TRBD1|NA|TRBJ1-2|TRBV5-4
CASRPGQGNYGYTF
TGTGCCAGCAGACCGGGACAGGGGAACTATGGCTACACCTTC
>NA|NA|TRBJ2-4|TRBV28
CASSSYPTESKNIQYF
TGTGCCAGCAGTTCTTACCCGACAGAGAGCAAAAACATTCAGTACTTC
>NA|NA|TRBJ1-1|TRBV18
CASSPHGGIMNTEAFF
TGTGCCAGCTCCCCTCATGGAGGGATCATGAACACTGAAGCTTTCTTT
>NA|NA|TRBJ2-5|TRBV25-1
CASSLSVGQETQYF
TGTGCCAGCAGCCTTTCGGTGGGTCAAGAGACCCAGTACTTC
>TRBD2|NA|TRBJ2-4|TRBV5-8
CASSGLGLAVAKNIQYF
TGTGCCAGCAGCGGACTAGGACTAGCGGTAGCCAAAAACATTCAGTACTTC
>TRBD1|NA|TRBJ2-7|TRBV7-9
CASSPRGGQAYEQYF
TGTGCCAGCAGCCCCAGAGGGGGCCAGGCTTACGAGCAGTACTTC
>NA|NA|TRBJ1-6|TRBV27
CASSVNRDSPLHF
TGTGCCAGCAGTGTCAACAGGGATTCACCCCTCCACTTT
>NA|NA|TRBJ2-1|TRBV7-2
CASSLEYRPNEQFF
TGTGCCAGCAGCTTAGAGTACAGACCCAATGAGCAGTTCTTC
>TRBD2|NA|TRBJ2-2|TRBV5-1
CASSLVGGGTTGELFF
TGCGCCAGCAGCTTGGTCGGCGGGGGGACCACCGGGGAGCTGTTTTTT
>NA|NA|TRBJ2-5|TRBV7-6
CASVAGGGQETQYF
TGTGCCAGCGTCGCCGGGGGAGGCCAAGAGACCCAGTACTTC
>NA|once|TRBJ2-7|TRBV27
CASRGVAPEQYF
TGTGCCAGCAGGGGAGTGGCCCCCGAGCAGTACTTC
>TRBD1|NA|TRBJ1-5|TRBV6-5
CASRTPGQGNQPQHF
TGTGCCAGCAGAACCCCCGGACAGGGCAATCAGCCCCAGCATTTT
>TRBD2|NA|TRBJ2-7|TRBV19
CASSSTSGRYEQYF
TGTGCCAGTAGCTCTACTAGCGGGAGATACGAGCAGTACTTC
>TRBD2|NA|TRBJ2-1|TRBV6-6
CASKDTSGSSYNEQFF
TGTGCCAGCAAGGATACTAGCGGGAGTTCCTACAATGAGCAGTTCTTC
>NA|few|TRBJ2-1|TRBV9
CASSASGGNPSNEQFF
TGTGCCAGCAGCGCGAGTGGAGGGAATCCGAGTAATGAGCAGTTCTTC
>TRBD2|NA|TRBJ2-3|TRBV5-1
CASSLGTSGGTDTQYF
TGCGCCAGCAGCTTGGGGACTAGCGGGGGCACAGATACGCAGTATTTT
>NA|NA|TRBJ1-1|TRBV10-2
CASSGAGEAFF
TGCGCCAGCAGTGGGGCAGGTGAAGCTTTCTTT
>TRBD2|NA|TRBJ2-1|TRBV5-1
CASSLLAGGVNEQFF
TGCGCCAGCAGCCTATTAGCGGGGGGAGTTAATGAGCAGTTCTTC
>TRBD1|NA|TRBJ2-1|TRBV28
CASSLRDRGYRGSNEQFF
TGTGCCAGCAGTCTTCGGGACAGGGGGTACAGAGGGAGCAATGAGCAGTTCTTC
>NA|NA|TRBJ2-1|TRBV5-4
CASSLEGEGEQFF
TGTGCCAGCAGCTTAGAGGGGGAAGGTGAGCAGTTCTTC
>NA|NA|TRBJ2-4|TRBV7-2
CASSQGPGTYSAKNIQYF
TGTGCCAGCAGCCAGGGTCCCGGGACATATTCAGCCAAAAACATTCAGTACTTC
>TRBD1|NA|TRBJ1-4|TRBV7-2
CASSPTHRGQAKLFF
TGTGCCAGCAGCCCGACCCACAGGGGCCAGGCAAAACTGTTTTTT